The rows below give T cell receptor beta chains drawn from one sample of a study of blood T cell repertoires in COVID-19. Sequencing used immunoSEQ multiplex PCR; TCRdb keeps in-frame clones, though not all of them. The sample contains about 300,000 clones, 85% of which appear only once. Sequencing used peripheral blood. Source of these receptors: a human donor in a cohort sampled during active COVID-19. CDR3s include the opening cysteine and the closing phenylalanine or tryptophan. D genes are given only for firm matches. Clone sizes are given selectively: once, few, many, or a class where the clone is expanded.

>-|15|-|TRBJ2-6|TRBV2
CASTGVVFGANVLTF
TGTGCCAGCACCGGGGTAGTATTTGGGGCCAACGTCCTGACTTTC
>-|13|-|TRBJ2-7|TRBV5-1
CASSLARDVEQYF
TGCGCCAGCAGCTTGGCGCGGGACGTCGAGCAGTACTTC
>TRBD2|18|-|TRBJ2-5|TRBV4-3
CASSQEFGQRGEQETQYF
TGCGCCAGCAGCCAAGAGTTTGGCCAGCGGGGAGAACAAGAGACCCAGTACTTC
>TRBD2|15|-|TRBJ2-3|TRBV18
CATGTSSTHADTQYF
TGTGCCACTGGGACTAGTTCCACACACGCAGATACGCAGTATTTT
>-|12|-|TRBJ2-1|TRBV28
CASRLGLGEQFF
TGTGCCAGCAGGCTAGGTCTTGGTGAGCAGTTCTTC
>-|17|-|TRBJ2-5|TRBV5-1
CASSSGRGGALGETQYF
TGCGCCAGCAGCTCGGGCCGCGGGGGCGCATTGGGGGAGACCCAGTACTTC
>TRBD2|17|-|TRBJ2-3|TRBV11-2
CASSLLVLAGAGDTQYF
TGTGCCAGCAGCTTATTAGTCCTAGCGGGAGCCGGAGATACGCAGTATTTT
>-|12|-|TRBJ2-3|TRBV7-9
CASSSQLDTQYF
TGTGCCAGCAGCTCCCAATTGGATACGCAGTATTTT
>-|14|-|TRBJ2-7|TRBV5-4
CASSLGVADYEQYF
TGTGCCAGCAGCTTGGGTGTAGCGGATTACGAGCAGTACTTC
>-|13|-|TRBJ1-4|TRBV5-1
CASSLGRREKLFF
TGCGCCAGCAGCTTGGGCCGCAGGGAAAAACTGTTTTTT
>TRBD1|17|-|TRBJ2-1|TRBV2
CASSAPRTGIDRGEQFF
TGTGCCAGCAGCGCTCCCCGGACAGGGATCGATAGGGGGGAGCAGTTCTTC
>-|13|-|TRBJ1-2|TRBV27
CASSLREGYGYTF
TGTGCCAGCAGTTTACGGGAGGGCTATGGCTACACCTTC
>TRBD2|14|-|TRBJ2-5|TRBV20-1
CSASLAGRPETQYF
TGCAGTGCCAGTCTAGCGGGCCGACCGGAGACCCAGTACTTC
>-|14|-|TRBJ1-2|TRBV27
CASSLGRSGYGYTF
TGTGCCAGCAGTTTGGGCCGGTCGGGATATGGCTACACCTTC
>-|15|many|TRBJ2-5|TRBV6-5
CASSPMWGQGETQYF
TGTGCCAGCAGCCCGATGTGGGGGCAGGGGGAGACCCAGTACTTC